The subject of this entry is one T cell receptor beta chain. The antigen is unknown. Sequenced by immunoSEQ multiplex PCR; TCRdb stores in-frame clones only, minus some. The sample lists roughly 60,000 clones, 90% to 95% occurring once. The sample comes from a study of cytomegalovirus exposure and HLA in healthy donors. The CDR3 extends over 14 amino acids. CDR1 and CDR2 from the germline V gene are KGHSH and LQKENI. Trimming stripped 3 bases from V and 5 bases from J, with 10 bases between. General study points: TCR sequences were mostly rare, though some public TCRs occurred in many donors. A list of 150 to 200 TCR beta chains associated with cytomegalovirus was given.

The chain links TRBV18 to TRBJ1-4, with D perhaps TRBD1 (5 bases). This clonotype was sampled from a young woman in good health and CMV-seropositive. The sample consisted of PBMCs. CDR3 coding DNA: TGTGCCAGCTCACCCGGGACTGAAAATGAAAAACTGTTTTTT. Translating gives CASSPGTENEKLFF.